Each of the 25 T cell receptor beta chains below was sequenced from the same sample in a study of cytomegalovirus exposure and HLA in healthy donors. The primer mix had 60 Vbeta and 13 Jbeta primers. Some clones are missing from TCRdb's copy, which holds only in-frame ones; the method was immunoSEQ multiplex PCR. In the table there are 170,000 or so clones, approximately 81% of which are singletons. Sequences were obtained from PBMCs. Every receptor here comes from a boy younger than 10 in good health and CMV-seronegative.

The chain combines TRBV7-9 with TRBJ1-2; D is unclear. The V end lost 5 bases, the J end lost 7 bases, and 11 bases lay between the germline ends. The CDR3 covers 12 residues. Germline V gives CDR1 SEHNR, CDR2 FQNEAQ (reference sequence). DNA of the CDR3: TGTGCCAGCAGCGAGCAGGTTTCTGGCTACACCTTC. This sequence encodes CASSEQVSGYTF.

A single count supports this clone. V and J are TRBV21-1 and TRBJ1-1. TRBV21-1 represents a pseudogene. The CDR3 is 14 residues long. CDR3 sequence reads: CASRRSPSGAEAFF. The CDR3 region has the DNA TGTGCCAGCAGACGGAGCCCCTCTGGCGCTGAAGCTTTCTTT.

V and J are TRBV7-6 and TRBJ2-7; 7 bases are a match to TRBD2. CDR3 length equals 14 residues. With 4 bases clipped from V and 2 bases from J, the junction kept 5 bases outside the gene matches. In germline, CDR1 is SGHVS, CDR2 FNYEAQ. CDR3 amino acids: CASSSGLLAYEQYF. CDR3 sequence (DNA): TGTGCCAGCAGCTCGGGACTACTTGCCTACGAGCAGTACTTC.

CDR3 sequence: CASSPGTANQPQHF. DNA of the CDR3: TGTGCCAGCAGCCCTGGGACAGCTAATCAGCCCCAGCATTTT. The chain uses TRBV5-5 and TRBJ1-5, with TRBD1 matching 7 bases. Germline CDR1 SGHKS, CDR2 YYEKEE (reference sequence). Germline trimming cut 4 bases from V and 4 bases from J; bases unmatched to any gene: 5. The CDR3 is made up of 14 amino acids. Using reference TRBV5-5 and TRBJ1-5 for the parts outside the CDR3, the full variable domain is DAGVTQSPTHLIKTRGQQVTLRCSPISGHKSVSWYQQVLGQGPQFIFQYYEKEERGRGNFPDRFSARQFPNYSSELNVNALLLGDSALYLCASSPGTANQPQHFGDGTRLSIL.

The chain has TRBV6-1 and TRBJ1-1; D is undetermined. CDR3 length: 13 amino acids. Germline-derived CDR1 and CDR2 are MNHNS and SASEGT. V dropped 0 bases and J dropped 7 bases, with 9 bases sitting between them. CDR3 sequence (DNA): TGTGCCAGCAGTGAAGCGCTTCGGGGTGAAGCTTTCTTT. Protein sequence: CASSEALRGEAFF.

V usage is TRBV28 and J usage is TRBJ1-1; TRBD1 is a possible D gene (6 bases). Per germline, CDR1 MDHEN and CDR2 SYDVKM. The V gene lost 2 bases and the J gene lost 1 base, with 14 bases spanning the gap. The CDR3 covers 16 residues. DNA for the CDR3: TGTGCCAGCAGTTTAGGACAGTGGGCGGGGAACACTGAAGCTTTCTTT. The encoded protein is CASSLGQWAGNTEAFF. The full variable domain, completed using reference TRBV28 and TRBJ1-1, is DVKVTQSSRYLVKRTGEKVFLECVQDMDHENMFWYRQDPGLGLRLIYFSYDVKMKEKGDIPEGYSVSREKKERFSLILESASTNQTSMYLCASSLGQWAGNTEAFFGQGTRLTVV.

The chain combines TRBV2 with TRBJ1-2; no clear D. CDR1 and CDR2 (germline): SNHLY, FYNNEI. CDR3 size: 12 residues. V was shortened by 6 bases and J by 4 bases, with 9 bases between the two germline ends. The CDR3 sequence is CASRGSSYGYTF. The CDR3, as DNA: TGTGCCAGCAGGGGCAGCTCCTATGGCTACACCTTC.

V is TRBV4-2 and J is TRBJ2-7; 7 bases align to TRBD2. CDR3 size: 15 residues. With 3 bases clipped from V and 0 bases from J, the junction kept 5 bases outside the gene matches. From germline, CDR1 is LGHNA and CDR2 YNFKEQ. The CDR3 region is CASSQASGASYEQYF. In DNA, the CDR3 is TGTGCCAGCAGCCAGGCTAGCGGCGCCTCCTACGAGCAGTACTTC.

CDR3 amino acids: CASSLSLPTGEVDTEAFF. The CDR3 DNA reads as TGTGCCAGCAGTTTATCGCTCCCGACAGGGGAGGTTGACACTGAAGCTTTCTTT. V usage is TRBV28 and J usage is TRBJ1-1; TRBD1 matches at 8 bases. There are 18 residues in the CDR3. Germline CDR1 is MDHEN and CDR2 is SYDVKM. The trim removed 1 base at V and 3 bases at J, leaving 13 bases unmatched.

This chain's CDR3 is CAIGDRGETQYF. Here the CDR3 DNA reads TGTGCCATCGGGGACAGGGGGGAGACCCAGTACTTC. The rearrangement joins TRBV10-3 to TRBJ2-5, with TRBD1 matching 11 bases. From germline, CDR1 is ENHRY and CDR2 SYGVKD. The V segment lost 8 bases and the J segment 5 bases; nucleotides outside the gene matches: 1. The CDR3 has 12 residues.

The chain carries TRBV5-4 and TRBJ2-1; 9 positions agree with TRBD2. V lost 3 bases, J lost 3 bases, and 7 bases stayed unmatched. The germline V gene has CDR1 SGHNT and CDR2 YYREEE (reference sequence). CDR3 size: 16 residues. CDR3 coding DNA: TGTGCCAGCAGCTCGCAGACTAGCGGAAACTACAATGAGCAGTTCTTC. Its protein is CASSSQTSGNYNEQFF.

DNA for the CDR3: TGTGCCAGCAGTGAGGGACTAGCGGGAGTCGGGGGGACAGATACGCAGTATTTT. Residues: CASSEGLAGVGGTDTQYF. This chain joins TRBV2 and TRBJ2-3, with 14 bases that match TRBD2. V was pared by 3 bases and J by 3 bases, with 8 bases of the junction left unmatched. Germline V gives CDR1 SNHLY, CDR2 FYNNEI. There are 18 residues in the CDR3.

The gene calls are TRBV29-1 and TRBJ2-5; TRBD2 might be the D (5 bases). CDR3 length equals 13 residues. In germline, CDR1 is SQVTM, CDR2 ANQGSEA. V lost 0 bases and J 3 bases, leaving 8 bases between the germline ends. The CDR3 protein is CSVEEDFKETQYF. As DNA, the CDR3 is TGCAGCGTTGAAGAGGACTTTAAAGAGACCCAGTACTTC.

The chain recombines TRBV2 with TRBJ2-5; 9 bases agree with TRBD2. The CDR3 has 15 residues. CDR1 and CDR2 from the germline V gene are SNHLY and FYNNEI. With 4 bases clipped from V and 5 bases from J, the junction kept 8 bases outside the gene matches. In DNA form, the CDR3 reads TGTGCCAGCAGTGGTGTTAGCGGGAGTTGGGAGACCCAGTACTTC. It is translated as CASSGVSGSWETQYF.

The genes are TRBV10-1 and TRBJ2-4; TRBD2 aligns across 8 bases. The CDR3 sequence is 23 residues long. Germline V gene lookup returns CDR1 WNHNN and CDR2 SYGVQD (reference sequence). The trim removed 2 bases at V and 1 base at J, leaving 25 bases unmatched. The CDR3 here is CASSETYLGSGRGPEEAKNIQYF. CDR3 nucleotides: TGCGCCAGCAGTGAGACCTATCTAGGCTCCGGGAGGGGACCCGAGGAGGCCAAAAACATTCAGTACTTC.

In its sample, this clone was seen a few times. The rearrangement uses TRBV28 and TRBJ1-4, with no clear D. In germline, CDR1 is MDHEN, CDR2 SYDVKM. This CDR3 region has 14 residues. With 7 bases removed from V and 0 bases from J, the gap between germline ends came to 9 bases. The CDR3 coding sequence is TGTGCCAGCACCGAGGGTGCAACTAATGAAAAACTGTTTTTT. Its translation is CASTEGATNEKLFF. Full variable domain (outside the CDR3, taken from reference TRBV28 and TRBJ1-4): DVKVTQSSRYLVKRTGEKVFLECVQDMDHENMFWYRQDPGLGLRLIYFSYDVKMKEKGDIPEGYSVSREKKERFSLILESASTNQTSMYLCASTEGATNEKLFFGSGTQLSVL.

This rearrangement joins TRBV2 to TRBJ2-1, with unresolved D. Germline-derived CDR1 and CDR2 are SNHLY and FYNNEI. This CDR3 comprises 12 residues. Trimming removed 6 bases from V and 9 bases from J, with 12 bases in between. CDR3 sequence: CASRAANREQFF. As DNA, the CDR3 is TGTGCCAGCAGGGCGGCGAACCGTGAGCAGTTCTTC. Full variable domain (outside the CDR3, taken from reference TRBV2 and TRBJ2-1): EPEVTQTPSHQVTQMGQEVILRCVPISNHLYFYWYRQILGQKVEFLVSFYNNEISEKSEIFDDQFSVERPDGSNFTLKIRSTKLEDSAMYFCASRAANREQFFGPGTRLTVL.

J is TRBJ2-5 and V is TRBV11-2; 7 nucleotides match TRBD1. CDR1 is SGHAT and CDR2 is FQNNGV in the germline V gene. The CDR3 contains 14 residues. V gave up 6 bases and J gave up 1 base; unmatched junction bases: 5. For the CDR3, the DNA is TGTGCCAGCAGGTCCCACAGGGGCCAAGAGACCCAGTACTTC. It codes for CASRSHRGQETQYF.

The chain uses TRBV19 and TRBJ2-1; 8 bases agree with TRBD2. V dropped 10 bases and J dropped 0; count of bases not matched to a gene: 14. The CDR3 extends over 17 amino acids. Germline assignment: CDR1 LNHDA and CDR2 SQIVND (reference sequence). The chain's CDR3 is CATSFTPGGSSYNEQFF. The CDR3 DNA follows: TGTGCCACCTCCTTTACGCCGGGAGGGAGCTCCTACAATGAGCAGTTCTTC. Full variable domain (rest looked up from reference TRBV19 and TRBJ2-1): DGGITQSPKYLFRKEGQNVTLSCEQNLNHDAMYWYRQDPGQGLRLIYYSQIVNDFQKGDIAEGYSVSREKKESFPLTVTSAQKNPTAFYLCATSFTPGGSSYNEQFFGPGTRLTVL.

The rearrangement links TRBV2 to TRBJ2-2, with 10 bases identical to TRBD2. The CDR3 contains 13 residues. Trimming took 4 bases from V and 14 from J; bases not matched to a gene: 7. Looked up from germline, CDR1 is SNHLY and CDR2 is FYNNEI. The chain's CDR3 is CASSAQLAGNLFF. DNA for the CDR3: TGTGCCAGCAGTGCCCAACTAGCGGGAAATCTGTTTTTT.

The chain employs TRBV5-6 and TRBJ1-4; D remains unclear. The V gene lost 4 bases and the J gene lost 0 bases, with 13 bases spanning the gap. This CDR3 has 16 amino acids. Germline CDR1 is SGHDT and CDR2 is YYEEEE. The CDR3 nucleotides read TGTGCCAGCAGCGAGAGAGGACTAGCAACTAATGAAAAACTGTTTTTT. It specifies CASSERGLATNEKLFF.

The chain joins TRBV29-1 to TRBJ2-1; 7 bases line up with TRBD1. The germline gives CDR1 SQVTM, CDR2 ANQGSEA. V trimming: 2 bases; J trimming: 6 bases; junction bases outside the gene matches: 7. The CDR3 is made up of 14 amino acids. The DNA for the CDR3 is TGCAGCGTTGAACAGGGGGTCTGGGGCAATGAGCAGTTCTTC. It translates to CSVEQGVWGNEQFF.

V gene TRBV10-3 combines with J gene TRBJ2-1; D is possibly TRBD2 (5 bases). Deletions cut 0 bases from V and 3 bases from J, with 9 bases between. The CDR3 covers 15 residues. Per germline, CDR1 ENHRY and CDR2 SYGVKD. The CDR3 spells CAISESTGSYNEQFF. CDR3 coding DNA: TGTGCCATCAGTGAGTCGACGGGGAGCTACAATGAGCAGTTCTTC.

The CDR3 sequence: CASSLGQNTEAFF. In nucleotides, the CDR3 is TGTGCCAGCAGCTTAGGACAGAACACTGAAGCTTTCTTT. This sequence joins TRBV13 and TRBJ1-1; no clear D gene. V was trimmed by 0 bases and J by 1 base, leaving 3 bases between them. There are 13 residues in the CDR3. Germline V gene sequence: CDR1 PRHDT, CDR2 FYEKMQ (reference sequence). Using reference TRBV13 and TRBJ1-1 for the parts outside the CDR3, the full variable domain is AAGVIQSPRHLIKEKRETATLKCYPIPRHDTVYWYQQGPGQDPQFLISFYEKMQSDKGSIPDRFSAQQFSDYHSELNMSSLELGDSALYFCASSLGQNTEAFFGQGTRLTVV.

V is TRBV27 and J is TRBJ2-7; tentatively, D is TRBD1 (5 bases). Germline CDR1 MNHEY, CDR2 SMNVEV (reference sequence). V lost 3 bases, J lost 4 bases, and 16 bases lay in between. The CDR3 spans 15 residues. The CDR3 here is CASSFDSARAYEQYF. The DNA of the CDR3 is TGTGCCAGCAGTTTTGACAGTGCCCGGGCATACGAGCAGTACTTC.